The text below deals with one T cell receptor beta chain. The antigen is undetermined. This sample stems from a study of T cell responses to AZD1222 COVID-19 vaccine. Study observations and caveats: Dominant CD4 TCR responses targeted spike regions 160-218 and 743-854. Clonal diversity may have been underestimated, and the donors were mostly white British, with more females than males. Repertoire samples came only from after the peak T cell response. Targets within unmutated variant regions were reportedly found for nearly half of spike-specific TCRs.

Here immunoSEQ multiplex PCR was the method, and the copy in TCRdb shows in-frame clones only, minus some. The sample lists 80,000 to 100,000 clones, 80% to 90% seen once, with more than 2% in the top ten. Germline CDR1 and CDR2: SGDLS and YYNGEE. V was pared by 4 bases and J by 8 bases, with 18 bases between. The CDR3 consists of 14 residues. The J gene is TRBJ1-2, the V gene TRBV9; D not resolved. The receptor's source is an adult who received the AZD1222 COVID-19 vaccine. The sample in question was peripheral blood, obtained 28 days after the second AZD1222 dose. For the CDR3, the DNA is TGTGCCAGCAGCTCCGGCGGAGTCCCCGGAGGCTACACCTTC. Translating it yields CASSSGGVPGGYTF.